Listed below are T cell receptor beta chains from one sample, sequenced in a study of cytomegalovirus exposure and HLA in healthy donors. Here immunoSEQ multiplex PCR was the method, and the copy in TCRdb shows in-frame clones only, minus some. Of under 150,000 clones listed, about 80% were seen once; the top ten hold under 4.5%. The sequenced material came from PBMCs. All receptors come from a man in his forties in good health and CMV-seropositive. CDR3s include the opening cysteine and the closing phenylalanine or tryptophan. The D gene is left open where the match is weak. Clone size is given for some rows only: seen once, a few or many times, or a class if the clone is expanded.

V,D,size,J,DNA,CDR3
TRBV23-1,-,few,TRBJ1-4,TGCGCCAGCAGCCCTGGTCACAGGGAACAGACAACTAATGAAAAACTGTTTTTT,CASSPGHREQTTNEKLFF
TRBV7-9,-,-,TRBJ2-1,TGTGCCAGCAGTTTCCAAGGCGGCAATGAGCAGTTCTTC,CASSFQGGNEQFF
TRBV5-4,-,-,TRBJ2-7,TGTGCCAGCAGCCGCTATAGAGACGAGCAGTACTTC,CASSRYRDEQYF
TRBV30,-,-,TRBJ2-7,TGTGCCTGGAGTAGGGGGGGCCTTTACGAGCAGTACTTC,CAWSRGGLYEQYF
TRBV5-1,TRBD1,-,TRBJ1-1,TGCGCCAGCAGCGTACAGGGGGGGAACACTGAAGCTTTCTTT,CASSVQGGNTEAFF
TRBV30,TRBD1,once,TRBJ1-2,TGTGCCTGGAGCCGAGACAGGGGGCCCTATGGCTACACCTTC,CAWSRDRGPYGYTF
TRBV10-1,TRBD1,once,TRBJ2-3,TGCGCCAGCAGTGCGCCGGGACAGACAGATACGCAGTATTTT,CASSAPGQTDTQYF
TRBV6-1,-,-,TRBJ2-1,TGTGCCAGCAGTGAATCGGGTCGGTGGGGAGGCGAGCAGTTCTTC,CASSESGRWGGEQFF
TRBV5-1,-,few,TRBJ1-4,TGCGCCAGCAGCTTGGGGGCGCCGAATGAAAAACTGTTTTTT,CASSLGAPNEKLFF
TRBV6-1,-,-,TRBJ1-2,TGTGCCAGCAGTTATAGGGGCAGAGCCTATGGCTACACCTTC,CASSYRGRAYGYTF
TRBV2,-,-,TRBJ1-4,TGTGCCAGCAGTACCCAGGGGTACTCTAATGAAAAACTGTTTTTT,CASSTQGYSNEKLFF
TRBV27,-,-,TRBJ1-1,TGTGCCAGCAGTTGGAGGGGAAGCACTGAAGCTTTCTTT,CASSWRGSTEAFF
TRBV30,TRBD1,-,TRBJ1-2,TGTGCCTGGAGTGCCCACGACAGGGCGCGTGGCTACACCTTC,CAWSAHDRARGYTF
TRBV5-4,-,-,TRBJ1-1,TGTGCCAGCGTAGGGAGGCCGAACACTGAAGCTTTCTTT,CASVGRPNTEAFF
TRBV4-1,-,-,TRBJ1-2,TGCGCCAGCAGCCTCTTTACCAGGGAACTTCGGGGCTACACCTTC,CASSLFTRELRGYTF
TRBV2,-,-,TRBJ1-5,TGTGCCAGCAGTGAAAGGGGCCAGCCCCAGCATTTT,CASSERGQPQHF
TRBV11-1,TRBD1,-,TRBJ1-1,TGTGCCAGCAGGTGGTCAGGGGGCACTGAAGCTTTCTTT,CASRWSGGTEAFF
TRBV19,-,-,TRBJ2-5,TGTGCCAGCCGCCTTACGGACAGAGAGACCCAGTACTTC,CASRLTDRETQYF
TRBV30,TRBD1,-,TRBJ1-1,TGTGCCTGGAGTTCTGGACAGGCATACTTTTTAATGAACACTGAAGCTTTCTTT,CAWSSGQAYFLMNTEAFF
TRBV6-5,TRBD1,-,TRBJ1-1,TGTGCCAGCAGGGGACAGCCGAGAGGCACTGAAGCTTTCTTT,CASRGQPRGTEAFF
TRBV12-5,-,-,TRBJ2-3,TGTGCTAGTGGTTTGGCAACGACTCTCCCAGGGGAAAGGGCAGATACGCAGTATTTT,CASGLATTLPGERADTQYF
TRBV7-9,TRBD2,-,TRBJ2-1,TGTGCCAGCAGCCTATGGCGGGGGAGGAATGAGCAGTTCTTC,CASSLWRGRNEQFF
TRBV6-5,-,-,TRBJ2-6,TGTGCCAGCAGCAACTCTGGGGCCAACGTCCTGACTTTC,CASSNSGANVLTF
TRBV2,TRBD1,once,TRBJ2-7,TGTGCCAGTTGTTACTCCGGGACAGGGAGCGAGCAGTACTTC,CASCYSGTGSEQYF
TRBV6-1,TRBD1,-,TRBJ1-4,TGTGCCAGCGGCAGGGGGCACACTAATGAAAAACTGTTTTTT,CASGRGHTNEKLFF
TRBV4-1,TRBD1,-,TRBJ2-7,TGCGCCAGCAGCCAAGCTATGGGACAGGGATACGAGCAGTACTTC,CASSQAMGQGYEQYF
TRBV7-2,-,-,TRBJ1-1,TGTGCCAGCAGCATAACGCCACCGCAGGTACCACTTGAAGCTTTCTTT,CASSITPPQVPLEAFF
TRBV7-9,TRBD2,few,TRBJ2-1,TGTTCCAGCAGCTTACTGGCGGGGGAGTCGGATGAGCAGTTCTTC,CSSSLLAGESDEQFF
TRBV7-8,TRBD2,-,TRBJ2-1,TGTGCCAGCAGCTTAGGGCTAGCGGGAGGGTACTCCTACAATGAGCAGTTCTTC,CASSLGLAGGYSYNEQFF
TRBV5-1,-,once,TRBJ2-1,TGCGCCAGCAGCTTAGCGGCGAGCTCCTACAATGAGCAGTTCTTC,CASSLAASSYNEQFF
TRBV18,-,once,TRBJ2-7,TGTGCCAGCTCACCAGGGGGGTTAGGGGACGAGCAGTACTTC,CASSPGGLGDEQYF
TRBV5-4,-,-,TRBJ1-2,TGTGCCAGCAGCTTGGAGCAGCGGGATGGCTACACCTTC,CASSLEQRDGYTF
TRBV2,TRBD1,-,TRBJ1-3,TGTGCCAGCAGTGAAAGGGACAGCTCTGGAAACACCATATATTTT,CASSERDSSGNTIYF
TRBV5-1,TRBD1,-,TRBJ2-7,TGCGCCAGCAGCTGGGGACAGATCGGCAACGAGCAGTACTTC,CASSWGQIGNEQYF
TRBV19,-,-,TRBJ1-2,TGTGCCAGTAAAATTGCAAATCTGGGGGGCTATGGCTACACCTTC,CASKIANLGGYGYTF
TRBV6-1,TRBD1,-,TRBJ2-7,TGTGCCAGCAGTGCTAACCGGGACAGGGGTGAAGGCTCCTACGAGCAGTACTTC,CASSANRDRGEGSYEQYF
TRBV7-3,-,-,TRBJ1-1,TGTGCCACAGCCCTGGGGCAGAACACTGAAGCTTTCTTT,CATALGQNTEAFF
TRBV5-1,TRBD2,-,TRBJ2-7,TGCGCCAGCAGCAAAAGACTAGCGGGCGACAGCTCCTACGAGCAGTACTTC,CASSKRLAGDSSYEQYF
TRBV5-1,TRBD1,-,TRBJ2-2,TGCGCCAGCAGCCAGCGTCCCGGGACAGGGCGAACCGGGGAGCTGTTTTTT,CASSQRPGTGRTGELFF
TRBV2,-,-,TRBJ1-2,TGTGCCAGCACCTATCCCACCCTCGGCTACACCTTC,CASTYPTLGYTF
TRBV7-2,TRBD2,-,TRBJ2-1,TGTGCCAGCAGCGCAGGACTAGCGGGCTACAATGAGCAGTTCTTC,CASSAGLAGYNEQFF
TRBV29-1,TRBD1,-,TRBJ2-1,TGCAGCGTTGAAAATCTAGTCAGGGGGTCCTACAATGAGCAGTTCTTC,CSVENLVRGSYNEQFF
TRBV6-1,-,once,TRBJ1-4,TGTGCCAGTGCTACAGATTTCTATGAAAAACTGTTTTTT,CASATDFYEKLFF
TRBV6-1,-,-,TRBJ2-7,TGTGCCAGTACCCCCGGGGGTCACTACGAGCAGTACTTC,CASTPGGHYEQYF
TRBV6-6,-,-,TRBJ1-5,TGTGCCAGCAGTTCGGGGGGTAGCAATCAGCCCCAGCATTTT,CASSSGGSNQPQHF
TRBV19,-,-,TRBJ1-1,TGTGCCAGTAGTCTCTGGGAGGAGGGCACTGAAGCTTTCTTT,CASSLWEEGTEAFF
TRBV5-4,TRBD2,-,TRBJ2-3,TGTGCCAGCAGCGCTCTAGCGGGCCCAACCGGGGATACGCAGTATTTT,CASSALAGPTGDTQYF
TRBV18,-,-,TRBJ2-2,TGTGCCAGCTCACCACCGAGTAGAGGGGAGCTGTTTTTT,CASSPPSRGELFF
TRBV7-7,TRBD2,-,TRBJ2-3,TGTGCTAGCAGCCTAGGACTAGCGGGAGCAGATACGCAGTATTTT,CASSLGLAGADTQYF
TRBV30,-,-,TRBJ2-2,TGTGCCTGGACCCCCCTTACCGGGGAGCTGTTTTTT,CAWTPLTGELFF
TRBV6-5,-,-,TRBJ2-3,TGTGCCAGCACAGGGGATACGCAGTATTTT,CASTGDTQYF
TRBV7-2,-,-,TRBJ1-2,TGTGCCAGCAGCTCGAGTAATTCTGGCTACACCTTC,CASSSSNSGYTF
TRBV15,TRBD2,once,TRBJ2-3,TGTGCCACCAGCAGAGCCGGGGGGAGCACAGATACGCAGTATTTT,CATSRAGGSTDTQYF
TRBV5-4,-,once,TRBJ2-1,TGTGCCAGCAACCTGGACCAGGAGGGAACTGAGCAGTTCTTC,CASNLDQEGTEQFF
TRBV4-2,TRBD2,-,TRBJ2-7,TGTGCCAGCAGCCAAGATGTGTGGGGCGGGAGCTACGAGCAGTACTTC,CASSQDVWGGSYEQYF